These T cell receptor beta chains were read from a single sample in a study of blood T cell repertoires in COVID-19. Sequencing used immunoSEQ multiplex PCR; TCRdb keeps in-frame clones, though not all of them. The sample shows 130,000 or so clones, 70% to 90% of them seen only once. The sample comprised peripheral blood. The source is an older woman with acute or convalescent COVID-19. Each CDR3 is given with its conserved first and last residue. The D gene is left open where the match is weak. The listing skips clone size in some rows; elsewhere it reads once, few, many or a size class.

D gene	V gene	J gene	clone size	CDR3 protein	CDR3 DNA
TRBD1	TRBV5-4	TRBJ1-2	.	CASRGQGATNYGYTF	TGTGCCAGCAGGGGACAGGGGGCAACTAACTATGGCTACACCTTC
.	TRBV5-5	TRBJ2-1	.	CASSLQGPASSYNEQFF	TGTGCCAGCAGCTTGCAGGGTCCCGCGAGCTCCTACAATGAGCAGTTCTTC
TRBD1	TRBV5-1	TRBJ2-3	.	CASSPGQATDTQYF	TGCGCCAGCAGTCCGGGACAGGCCACAGATACGCAGTATTTT
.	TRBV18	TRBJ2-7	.	CASSPEWVAEQYF	TGTGCCAGCTCACCAGAGTGGGTAGCCGAGCAGTACTTC
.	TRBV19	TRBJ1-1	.	CASSIRGDQGSTEAFF	TGTGCCAGTAGTATCCGGGGGGACCAGGGGAGCACTGAAGCTTTCTTT
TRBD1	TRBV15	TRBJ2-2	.	CATSRDDRGVGTGELFF	TGTGCCACCAGCAGGGACGACAGGGGCGTTGGTACCGGGGAGCTGTTTTTT
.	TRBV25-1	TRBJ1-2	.	CASSEVGGAVGYYGYTF	TGTGCCAGCAGTGAAGTAGGGGGGGCCGTGGGGTACTATGGCTACACCTTC
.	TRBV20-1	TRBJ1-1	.	CSASAGSLNTEAFF	TGCAGTGCTAGTGCGGGGTCCCTGAACACTGAAGCTTTCTTT
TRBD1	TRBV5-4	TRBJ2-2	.	CASSLGPGQGWTGELFF	TGTGCCAGCAGCTTGGGCCCCGGACAGGGTTGGACCGGGGAGCTGTTTTTT
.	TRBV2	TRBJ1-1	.	CASSPGGRAFF	TGTGCCAGCAGTCCCGGGGGTAGGGCTTTCTTT
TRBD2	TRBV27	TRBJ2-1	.	CASSFLAGGPYEQFF	TGTGCCAGCAGTTTTCTAGCGGGGGGGCCCTATGAGCAGTTCTTC
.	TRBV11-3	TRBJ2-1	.	CASSSRARTYNEQFF	TGTGCCAGCAGCTCCAGGGCTAGGACCTACAATGAGCAGTTCTTC
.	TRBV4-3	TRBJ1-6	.	CASSQDLEPGSYNSPLHF	TGCGCCAGCAGCCAAGATCTTGAGCCAGGCTCCTATAATTCACCCCTCCACTTT
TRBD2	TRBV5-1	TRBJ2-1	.	CASSSLAGGRPGNNEQFF	TGCGCCAGCAGCAGTTTAGCGGGGGGCCGGCCGGGGAACAATGAGCAGTTCTTC
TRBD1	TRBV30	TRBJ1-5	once	CAWSLGWTGDRGNQPQHF	TGTGCCTGGAGCCTCGGCTGGACAGGGGATAGGGGCAATCAGCCCCAGCATTTT
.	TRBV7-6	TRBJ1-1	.	CASSSGVGSTEAFF	TGTGCCAGCAGCTCGGGTGTGGGTTCGACTGAAGCTTTCTTT
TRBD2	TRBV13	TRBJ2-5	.	CASSWTSGGETQYF	TGTGCCAGCAGCTGGACTAGCGGGGGGGAGACCCAGTACTTC
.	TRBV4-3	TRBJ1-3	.	CASSQDGANTIYF	TGCGCCAGCAGCCAAGATGGGGCAAACACCATATATTTT
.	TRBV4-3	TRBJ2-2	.	CASSQGLANTGELFF	TGCGCCAGCAGCCAAGGACTAGCGAACACCGGGGAGCTGTTTTTT
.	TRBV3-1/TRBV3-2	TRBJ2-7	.	CASSQGTGPVTGEQYF	TGTGCCAGCAGCCAAGGAACAGGGCCAGTCACGGGCGAGCAGTACTTC
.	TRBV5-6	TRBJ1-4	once	CASSLAGRGTEKLFF	TGTGCCAGCAGCTTGGCTGGCAGGGGTACCGAAAAACTGTTTTTT